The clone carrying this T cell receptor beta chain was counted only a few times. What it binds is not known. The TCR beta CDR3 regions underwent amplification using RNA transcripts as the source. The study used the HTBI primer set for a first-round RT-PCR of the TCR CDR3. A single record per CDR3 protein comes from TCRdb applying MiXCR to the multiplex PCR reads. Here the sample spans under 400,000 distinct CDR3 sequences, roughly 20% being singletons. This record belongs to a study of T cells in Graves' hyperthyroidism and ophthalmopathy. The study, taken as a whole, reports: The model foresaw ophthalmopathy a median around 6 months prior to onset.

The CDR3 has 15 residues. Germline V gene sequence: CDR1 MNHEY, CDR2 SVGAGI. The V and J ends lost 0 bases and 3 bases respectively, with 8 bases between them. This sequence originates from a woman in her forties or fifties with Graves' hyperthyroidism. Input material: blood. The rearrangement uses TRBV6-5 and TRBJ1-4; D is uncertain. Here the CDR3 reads CASSYSWGANEKLFF. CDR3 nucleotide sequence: TGTGCCAGCAGTTACTCTTGGGGTGCTAATGAAAAACTGTTTTTT.